This TCR beta chain appears in the sequencing data of a study of cytomegalovirus exposure and HLA in healthy donors. Overall study findings and caveats: Common viral pathogens seemed, in a later analysis, to connect with several of the most significant clusters. The classifier, whose performance was assessed in both the original and validation cohorts, reportedly diagnosed cytomegalovirus status with high specificity and sensitivity. From TCR beta sequences, most subjects' HLA-A and HLA-B alleles were reportedly predicted accurately.

On this clone: No antigen is known for it.

CDR1 and CDR2 from the germline V gene are LNHDA and SQIVND (reference sequence). V was cut by 7 bases and J by 6 bases, with 19 bases left in between. This CDR3 spans 14 amino acids. The study ran its PCR with 60 Vbeta and 13 Jbeta primers. Produced via immunoSEQ multiplex PCR; TCRdb's table is partial and in-frame only. The sample table includes roughly 100,000 clones. The sequence was obtained from a man in his forties in good health and CMV-seronegative. V gene TRBV19 combines with J gene TRBJ2-7; D is undetermined. Sequenced: PBMCs. CDR3 sequence (DNA): TGTGCCAGTACGGTGTCTCTAGGATCCACCGAGCAGTACTTC. Its protein product is CASTVSLGSTEQYF.